A few counts support the clone carrying this T cell receptor (beta chain). These data belong to a study of cytomegalovirus exposure and HLA in healthy donors. The CDR3 has 13 amino acids. J gave up 4 bases and V 6 bases, and 0 bases lay outside the gene matches. CDR1 is LNHDA, CDR2 SQIVND, per germline (reference sequence). PCR was performed using 60 Vbeta and 13 Jbeta primers. Sequencing used immunoSEQ multiplex PCR; TCRdb keeps in-frame clones, though not all of them. The sample includes about 69,000 clones, approximately 68% of them seen just once. The chain carries TRBV19 and TRBJ1-5, with 10 bases that match TRBD1. The sequence came from a woman aged 25-40 years in good health and CMV-seronegative. Source material: PBMCs. CDR3: CASRDRGNQPQHF. The CDR3 DNA follows: TGTGCCAGTAGGGACAGGGGGAATCAGCCCCAGCATTTT.